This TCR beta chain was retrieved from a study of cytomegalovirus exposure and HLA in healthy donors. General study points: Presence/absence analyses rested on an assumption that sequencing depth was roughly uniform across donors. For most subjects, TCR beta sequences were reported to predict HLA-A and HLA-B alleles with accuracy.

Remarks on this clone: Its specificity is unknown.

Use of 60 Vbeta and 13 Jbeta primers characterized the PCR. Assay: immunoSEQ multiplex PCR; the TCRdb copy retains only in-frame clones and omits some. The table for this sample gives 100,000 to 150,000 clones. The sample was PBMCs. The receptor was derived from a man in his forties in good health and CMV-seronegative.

CDR3 protein: CASSQGPSTSGSFGEQFF. CDR3 coding DNA: TGCGCCAGCAGCCAAGGGCCCTCCACTAGCGGGAGTTTTGGTGAGCAGTTCTTC. The chain uses TRBV4-1 and TRBJ2-1; 11 bases are a match to TRBD2. CDR1 is MGHRA, CDR2 YSYEKL, per germline. V trimming: 1 base; J trimming: 9 bases; junction bases outside the gene matches: 14. This CDR3 comprises 18 residues.